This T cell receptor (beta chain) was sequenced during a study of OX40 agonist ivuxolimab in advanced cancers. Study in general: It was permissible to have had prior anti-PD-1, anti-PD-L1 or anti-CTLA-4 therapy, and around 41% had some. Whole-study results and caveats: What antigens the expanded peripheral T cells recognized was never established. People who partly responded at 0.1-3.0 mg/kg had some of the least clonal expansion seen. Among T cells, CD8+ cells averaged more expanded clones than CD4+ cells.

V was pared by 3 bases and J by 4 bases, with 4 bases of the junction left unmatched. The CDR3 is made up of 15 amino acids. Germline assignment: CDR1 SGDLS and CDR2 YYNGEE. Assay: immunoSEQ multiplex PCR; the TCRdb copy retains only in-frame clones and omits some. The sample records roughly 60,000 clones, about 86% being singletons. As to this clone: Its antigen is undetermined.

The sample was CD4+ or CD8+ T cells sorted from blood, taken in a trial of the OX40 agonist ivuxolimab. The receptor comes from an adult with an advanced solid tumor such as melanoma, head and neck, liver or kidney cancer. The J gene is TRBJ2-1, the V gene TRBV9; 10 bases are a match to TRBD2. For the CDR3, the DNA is TGTGCCAGCAGCGCCCTAGCGGGGGCGTACAATGAGCAGTTCTTC. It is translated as CASSALAGAYNEQFF. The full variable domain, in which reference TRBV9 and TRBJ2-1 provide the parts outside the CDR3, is DSGVTQTPKHLITATGQRVTLRCSPRSGDLSVYWYQQSLDQGLQFLIQYYNGEERAKGNILERFSAQQFPDLHSELNLSSLELGDSALYFCASSALAGAYNEQFFGPGTRLTVL.